This TCR beta chain was found in a study of OX40 agonist ivuxolimab in advanced cancers. Study as a whole: Ivuxolimab was administered intravenously to patients at 0.01 to 10 mg/kg every 2 weeks.

The table came from immunoSEQ multiplex PCR; TCRdb's copy has only in-frame clones and leaves some out. The sample has about 64,000 clones, roughly nine tenths seen once; the top ten hold approximately 5.6%. The V end lost 1 base, the J end lost 2 bases, and 9 bases lay between the germline ends. The germline V gene has CDR1 SNHLY and CDR2 FYNNEI. The CDR3 is 15 residues long. The rearrangement uses TRBV2 and TRBJ2-1; tentative D call: TRBD1 (5 bases). The TCR originated in an adult with an advanced solid tumor such as melanoma, head and neck, liver or kidney cancer. This specimen was CD4+ or CD8+ T cells sorted from blood, taken in a trial of the OX40 agonist ivuxolimab. The CDR3, as DNA: TGTGCCAGCAGTGAAGGGGGCCCGACCTACAATGAGCAGTTCTTC. This encodes CASSEGGPTYNEQFF. Full variable domain (outside the CDR3, taken from reference TRBV2 and TRBJ2-1): EPEVTQTPSHQVTQMGQEVILRCVPISNHLYFYWYRQILGQKVEFLVSFYNNEISEKSEIFDDQFSVERPDGSNFTLKIRSTKLEDSAMYFCASSEGGPTYNEQFFGPGTRLTVL.